This T cell receptor (beta chain) was identified during a study of molecular identifiers for immune sequencing clone quantification. Looking at the study overall: Four of five splits of RNA from about 19,000 or 110,000 naive CD8 cells were sequenced in replicates. General observations from the study: Reportedly, one cell's Jurkat TCR RNA was detected within 1,200,000 naive CD8 cells. Clones of above 20 RNA copies carried over 99% of effector molecules; in naive cells they carried under 1%.

This clonotype was counted at least ten times. Antigen unknown. Making the bulk TCR libraries relied on previously described methods and listed TCR primers. Each CDR3 protein is one row after TCRdb ran MiXCR on the PCR reads. Of hundreds of thousands of distinct CDR3 sequences in the sample, just under 20% were seen once. The length of the CDR3 is 17 residues. The germline V gene has CDR1 LGHNA and CDR2 YNFKEQ. The junction had 9 bases not matched to a gene; V was cut back by 2 bases and J by 2 bases. The TCR originated in a human donor in good health. Some libraries in this study had Jurkat cell RNA spiked in. Input material: naive CD8+ T cells from blood, with Jurkat cell RNA spiked in. Sample subset: FACS-sorted CD8+CD4-CCR7+CD45RA+ naive T cells. V and J are TRBV4-2 and TRBJ2-3; 8 bases are a match to TRBD2. Written as DNA, the CDR3 is TGTGCCAGCAGCCAAACTAGCGGTCGAGCGACCACAGATACGCAGTATTTT. Residues: CASSQTSGRATTDTQYF.